The clone carrying this T cell receptor beta chain was observed many times. V lost 6 bases and J 4 bases, leaving 19 bases between the germline ends. The CDR3 sequence is 16 residues long. CDR1 is SGHTA and CDR2 is FQGTGA in the germline V gene. This specimen belongs to a study of T cells of healthy individuals. MiXCR was run by TCRdb on the 5' RACE reads, yielding one entry per CDR3 protein. The profile covers fewer than 75,000 distinct CDR3 sequences, with about 17% appearing a single time and approximately 4.6% taken by the ten largest. The receptor was isolated from a human donor in good health. This chain uses TRBV7-3 with TRBJ2-1, with D possibly being TRBD2 (6 bases). In DNA form, the CDR3 reads TGTGCCAGCAGTCCAGCGAGGGCGGGACGGTACAATGAGCAGTTCTTC. Amino acid sequence: CASSPARAGRYNEQFF. The whole variable domain, filled in from reference TRBV7-3 and TRBJ2-1, reads GAGVSQTPSNKVTEKGKYVELRCDPISGHTALYWYRQSLGQGPEFLIYFQGTGAADDSGLPNDRFFAVRPEGSVSTLKIQRTERGDSAVYLCASSPARAGRYNEQFFGPGTRLTVL.